These 32 T cell receptor beta chains share one sample of origin, sequenced in a study of blood T cell repertoires in COVID-19. Measured with immunoSEQ multiplex PCR; TCRdb has only the in-frame clones, and not every one. The sample contains 200,000 to 250,000 clones, about nine tenths of which appear only once. Sequencing used peripheral blood. The source is a man over 45 with COVID-19, enrolled during active disease.

This clone was picked up a small number of times. J is TRBJ1-2 and V is TRBV12-5; D ambiguous. The CDR3 consists of 13 residues. V lost 7 bases and J 4 bases, leaving 13 bases between the germline ends. Germline V gene lookup returns CDR1 LGHNT and CDR2 FRNRAP. DNA for the CDR3: TGTGCTAGTGCCTCGGGGAGGGTCTATGGCTACACCTTC. It translates to CASASGRVYGYTF.

The V and J genes are TRBV18 and TRBJ2-7, with 8 bases fitting TRBD2. Germline lookup yields CDR1 KGHSH and CDR2 LQKENI. The V and J ends lost 0 bases and 5 bases, in that order; junction bases with no gene match: 6. The CDR3 consists of 15 residues. This CDR3 reads CASSPPPGGPHEQYF. Written as DNA, the CDR3 is TGTGCCAGCTCACCACCGCCGGGGGGGCCTCACGAGCAGTACTTC.

This chain uses TRBV11-2 with TRBJ1-6, with TRBD1 matching 11 bases. This CDR3 has 15 residues. Germline CDR1 reads SGHAT; CDR2 reads FQNNGV. J was trimmed by 14 bases and V by 1 base; bases with no gene match: 7. In nucleotides, the CDR3 is TGTGCCAGCAGCTTAGGGACAGGGGGCTTTCAAACCCTCCACTTT. Its translation: CASSLGTGGFQTLHF.

The table lists this clone with a count of one. The CDR3 nucleotides are TGTGCCAGCAGTAGACAGGGTGTAGGGACCCAGTACTTC. This encodes CASSRQGVGTQYF. The chain employs TRBV2 and TRBJ2-5; TRBD1 matches at 7 bases. V lost 5 bases and J lost 7; bases outside the gene matches: 7. This CDR3 is built from 13 residues. Germline V lookup: CDR1 SNHLY, CDR2 FYNNEI.

The V gene is TRBV2, the J gene TRBJ2-7, with D hard to call. The CDR3 sequence is 11 residues long. CDR1 is SNHLY and CDR2 is FYNNEI in the germline V gene. Trimming pared 8 bases from V and 7 bases from J, leaving 12 bases between. CDR3 bases: TGTGCCAGCCGGGTCTTCGGGGAGCAGTACTTC. Protein: CASRVFGEQYF.

This chain uses TRBV7-3 with TRBJ1-6; 8 positions match TRBD1. Germline CDR1 reads SGHTA; CDR2 reads FQGTGA. J gave up 9 bases and V 3 bases, and 4 bases lay outside the gene matches. This CDR3 is 14 amino acids long. CDR3 sequence (DNA): TGTGCCAGCAGCTTGACAGGGGTAACTTCACCCCTCCACTTT. Translating it yields CASSLTGVTSPLHF.

In DNA, the CDR3 is TGCGCCAGCACCCCGGGACAGGGTAATGAAAAACTGTTTTTT. It translates to CASTPGQGNEKLFF. The rearrangement links TRBV5-1 to TRBJ1-4, with 9 bases that match TRBD1. The CDR3 consists of 14 residues. V lost 6 bases to trimming and J lost 4 bases; unmatched junction nucleotides: 4. The germline V gene has CDR1 SGHRS and CDR2 YFSETQ.

In DNA, the CDR3 is TGTGCCAGCAGCGGAGGACAGGGGGCGCTTACGGCCGGGGAGCTGTTTTTT. Translation gives CASSGGQGALTAGELFF. This chain connects TRBV2 to TRBJ2-2, with 11 bases that match TRBD1. Looked up from germline, CDR1 is SNHLY and CDR2 is FYNNEI. With V trimmed by 6 bases and J by 6 bases, 12 bases remained unmatched. The length of the CDR3 is 17 residues. The full variable domain, rest sourced from reference TRBV2 and TRBJ2-2, is EPEVTQTPSHQVTQMGQEVILRCVPISNHLYFYWYRQILGQKVEFLVSFYNNEISEKSEIFDDQFSVERPDGSNFTLKIRSTKLEDSAMYFCASSGGQGALTAGELFFGEGSRLTVL.

The CDR3 loop is CASSSNSYEQYF. The CDR3 DNA is TGTGCCAGCTCAAGCAACAGCTACGAGCAGTACTTC. The J gene is TRBJ2-7, the V gene TRBV18, with D unresolved. This CDR3 is built from 12 residues. The germline V gene has CDR1 KGHSH and CDR2 LQKENI. The ends were cut back, 5 bases at V and 3 bases at J, with 8 bases in the middle.

The rearrangement links TRBV5-4 to TRBJ2-5, with a tentative D call TRBD2 (6 bases). V lost 1 base and J lost 4, with 8 bases in between. CDR1 and CDR2 (germline): SGHNT, YYREEE (reference sequence). The CDR3 has 13 residues. CDR3 region: CASSLKEGETQYF. CDR3 coding DNA: TGTGCCAGCAGCTTGAAGGAGGGAGAGACCCAGTACTTC. The complete variable domain, with remaining parts taken from reference TRBV5-4 and TRBJ2-5, reads ETGVTQSPTHLIKTRGQQVTLRCSSQSGHNTVSWYQQALGQGPQFIFQYYREEENGRGNFPPRFSGLQFPNYSSELNVNALELDDSALYLCASSLKEGETQYFGPGTRLLVL.

The CDR3 spells CASSFGEMNTEAFF. The CDR3 DNA reads as TGCGCCAGCAGCTTCGGGGAAATGAACACTGAAGCTTTCTTT. V and J are TRBV5-1 and TRBJ1-1; D uncertain. The CDR3 is 14 amino acids. V gave up 2 bases and J gave up 0 bases, with 8 bases separating them. The germline V gene has CDR1 SGHRS and CDR2 YFSETQ.

This clone has a handful of counts. The gene calls are TRBV5-8 and TRBJ2-1, with D perhaps TRBD1 (6 bases). Trimming shortened V by 0 bases and J by 4 bases, and 11 bases separated the two germline ends. This CDR3 comprises 15 residues. Germline CDR1 SGHTS, CDR2 YDEGEE. In DNA form, the CDR3 reads TGTGCCAGCAGCTTGGGTCAGGGGATATACAATGAGCAGTTCTTC. Translated: CASSLGQGIYNEQFF. The complete variable domain, with remaining parts taken from reference TRBV5-8 and TRBJ2-1, reads EAGVTQSPTHLIKTRGQQATLRCSPISGHTSVYWYQQALGLGLQFLLWYDEGEERNRGNFPPRFSGRQFPNYSSELNVNALELEDSALYLCASSLGQGIYNEQFFGPGTRLTVL.

The chain employs TRBV11-2 and TRBJ2-2, with TRBD2 as a possible D gene (7 bases). This CDR3 contains 15 residues. Germline CDR1 SGHAT, CDR2 FQNNGV. Deletions cut 5 bases from V and 4 bases from J, with 14 bases between. This CDR3 is CASSPGGPGTGELFF. CDR3 DNA: TGTGCCAGCAGCCCGGGGGGCCCGGGCACCGGGGAGCTGTTTTTT.

The genes are TRBV7-9 and TRBJ2-7, with TRBD1 matching over 9 bases. The junction had 4 bases not matched to a gene; V was cut back by 4 bases and J by 0 bases. The CDR3 covers 15 residues. Germline V gene lookup returns CDR1 SEHNR and CDR2 FQNEAQ (reference sequence). CDR3 protein: CASSSGQGSSYEQYF. CDR3 nucleotides: TGTGCCAGCAGCTCCGGACAGGGGAGCTCCTACGAGCAGTACTTC.

This rearrangement joins TRBV6-5 to TRBJ2-1; TRBD2 agrees at 10 bases. The junction had 7 bases not matched to a gene; V was cut back by 0 bases and J by 8 bases. Germline CDR1 MNHEY, CDR2 SVGAGI. CDR3 size: 16 residues. Here the CDR3 DNA reads TGTGCCAGCAGTTACTCCTACAGCGGGGGGGCCCATGAGCAGTTCTTC. It specifies CASSYSYSGGAHEQFF.

This chain links TRBV7-3 with TRBJ1-1, with 9 bases that match TRBD1. Losses at the gene ends were 5 bases for V and 1 base for J; bases not matched to a gene: 5. Germline CDR1 is SGHTA and CDR2 is FQGTGA. The CDR3 covers 15 residues. The chain's CDR3 is CASSITGGRNTEAFF. CDR3 DNA: TGTGCCAGCAGCATCACAGGGGGCAGGAACACTGAAGCTTTCTTT.

This chain connects TRBV2 to TRBJ2-7, with 9 bases identical to TRBD1. V trimming: 0 bases; J trimming: 3 bases; junction bases outside the gene matches: 12. The CDR3 consists of 18 residues. The germline gives CDR1 SNHLY, CDR2 FYNNEI. The CDR3 region has the DNA TGTGCCAGCAGTGAAGCTTGGTCGGGGACAGGGACCAACTACGAGCAGTACTTC. Translation: CASSEAWSGTGTNYEQYF.

The CDR3 reads CASSKDRQGGEKLFF. CDR3 bases: TGTGCCAGCAGCAAAGATAGGCAGGGAGGTGAAAAACTGTTTTTT. The V gene is TRBV21-1, the J gene TRBJ1-4. TRBV21-1 is tagged as a pseudogene. The CDR3 contains 15 residues.

The chain couples TRBV28 to TRBJ1-1; D call uncertain. The germline V and J ends were trimmed by 11 bases and 1 base, with 5 bases remaining between them. Germline V gives CDR1 MDHEN, CDR2 SYDVKM. CDR3 size: 10 residues. CDR3 sequence (DNA): TGTGCCGCAGGGAACACTGAAGCTTTCTTT. Translated: CAAGNTEAFF.

This clone was counted a single time. V usage is TRBV29-1 and J usage is TRBJ2-1, with TRBD1 matching 7 bases. The junction had 6 bases not matched to a gene; V was cut back by 1 base and J by 0 bases. This CDR3 contains 16 residues. Per the germline V gene, CDR1 is SQVTM and CDR2 is ANQGSEA. This chain's CDR3 is CSVEAGTALSYNEQFF. The CDR3 coding sequence is TGCAGCGTTGAAGCCGGGACAGCGCTCTCCTACAATGAGCAGTTCTTC.

V is TRBV7-3 and J is TRBJ2-1; D perhaps matches TRBD2 (5 bases). Per the germline V gene, CDR1 is SGHTA and CDR2 is FQGTGA. CDR3 length: 15 residues. V lost 3 bases and J 9 bases, leaving 18 bases between the germline ends. The CDR3 region has the DNA TGTGCCAGCAGCTTGGGCAGCGGCCTTTATGGTGAGCAGTTCTTC. Residues: CASSLGSGLYGEQFF.

This clone was detected only a few times. In nucleotides, the CDR3 is TGTGCCAGCAGCCAAATCGGGACACCTCGGCGCGAGCAGTACTTC. Translation gives CASSQIGTPRREQYF. The chain is built from TRBV3-1 (or the pseudogene TRBV3-2) and TRBJ2-7, with D tentatively TRBD1 (6 bases). The length of the CDR3 is 15 residues. Germline V gene lookup returns CDR1 LGHDT and CDR2 YNNKEL (reference sequence). V lost 2 bases and J 6 bases, leaving 17 bases between the germline ends.

This chain joins TRBV4-1 and TRBJ2-1, with a possible D match to TRBD2 (6 bases). The CDR3 length is 14 residues. V dropped 2 bases and J dropped 3 bases, with 8 bases sitting between them. In germline, CDR1 is MGHRA, CDR2 YSYEKL. Here the CDR3 DNA reads TGCGCCAGCAGCCAAAGTAGCGGCTACAATGAGCAGTTCTTC. It encodes CASSQSSGYNEQFF.

This chain links TRBV27 with TRBJ1-3, with 7 bases fitting TRBD1. V shed 5 bases, J shed 2 bases, and the junction held 12 bases outside the gene matches. The germline gives CDR1 MNHEY, CDR2 SMNVEV (reference sequence). The CDR3 loop spans 17 amino acids. The CDR3 nucleotides read TGTGCCAGCAGTCCCCTCCCCCAGGGGGTGACTGGAAACACCATATATTTT. This sequence encodes CASSPLPQGVTGNTIYF.

This clone appeared once. The chain recombines TRBV4-1 with TRBJ2-6; D gene uncertain. V dropped 0 bases and J dropped 0 bases, with 6 bases sitting between them. CDR1 and CDR2 (germline): MGHRA, YSYEKL. The CDR3 length is 16 residues. The CDR3 DNA is TGCGCCAGCAGCCAAGACTACTCCTCTGGGGCCAACGTCCTGACTTTC. It yields the protein CASSQDYSSGANVLTF.

For the CDR3, the DNA is TGTGCCAGTAGCCTCGGACAGGTGTACAATCAGCCCCAGCATTTT. This sequence encodes CASSLGQVYNQPQHF. The chain uses TRBV19 and TRBJ1-5, with TRBD1 identical over 7 bases. V lost 6 bases and J lost 3; bases outside the gene matches: 8. Germline V gene lookup returns CDR1 LNHDA and CDR2 SQIVND (reference sequence). CDR3 length equals 15 residues. The complete variable domain, with remaining parts taken from reference TRBV19 and TRBJ1-5, reads DGGITQSPKYLFRKEGQNVTLSCEQNLNHDAMYWYRQDPGQGLRLIYYSQIVNDFQKGDIAEGYSVSREKKESFPLTVTSAQKNPTAFYLCASSLGQVYNQPQHFGDGTRLSIL.

This clone was detected a few times. CDR3 region: CASSYQGARGYTF. The CDR3, as DNA: TGTGCCAGCAGTTACCAGGGGGCTAGGGGCTACACCTTC. The genes are TRBV12-3 or TRBV12-4 and TRBJ1-2, with TRBD1 matching 8 bases. The CDR3 totals 13 residues. The V segment lost 4 bases and the J segment 8 bases; nucleotides outside the gene matches: 6.

The V gene is TRBV10-3, the J gene TRBJ2-3, with D perhaps TRBD2 (7 bases). CDR1 and CDR2 (germline): ENHRY, SYGVKD. The CDR3 consists of 11 residues. V was trimmed by 10 bases and J by 4 bases, leaving 9 bases between them. The CDR3 nucleotides are TGTGCCACGGGGGGCCCAGATACGCAGTATTTT. It is translated as CATGGPDTQYF.

DNA of the CDR3: TGTGCCAGCTCACCACGGGGGGACAACTATGGCTACACCTTC. Translating gives CASSPRGDNYGYTF. The rearrangement uses TRBV18 and TRBJ1-2; weak D call: TRBD1 (5 bases). CDR1 is KGHSH and CDR2 is LQKENI in the germline V gene. V was cut by 1 base and J by 2 bases, with 8 bases left in between. This CDR3 region has 14 residues.

The chain has TRBV9 and TRBJ2-1, with 8 bases fitting TRBD2. This CDR3 has 15 residues. The V gene end was trimmed by 1 base and the J gene end by 9 bases; junction bases not matched to a gene: 9. The germline gives CDR1 SGDLS, CDR2 YYNGEE. CDR3 loop: CASSVRVDSGIEQFF. CDR3 in DNA: TGTGCCAGCAGCGTACGGGTGGATAGCGGGATTGAGCAGTTCTTC.

The rearrangement joins TRBV2 to TRBJ2-7, with TRBD2 identical over 13 bases. The CDR3 length is 16 residues. With 6 bases clipped from V and 0 bases from J, the junction kept 5 bases outside the gene matches. From germline, CDR1 is SNHLY and CDR2 FYNNEI. The CDR3 is CASSITSGGASYEQYF. In nucleotides, the CDR3 is TGTGCCAGCAGCATTACTAGCGGGGGGGCCTCCTACGAGCAGTACTTC.

J is TRBJ2-2 and V is TRBV6-6; 11 nucleotides line up with TRBD2. V lost 7 bases and J lost 3; bases outside the gene matches: 1. Per the germline V gene, CDR1 is MNHNY and CDR2 is SVGAGI (reference sequence). CDR3 length: 14 residues. The CDR3 loop reads CASTGLADTGELFF. The CDR3 coding sequence is TGTGCCAGCACGGGACTAGCGGACACCGGGGAGCTGTTTTTT.